This entry is about one T cell receptor beta chain. The antigen is undetermined. The data originate from a study of T cells in Graves' hyperthyroidism and ophthalmopathy. Overall study: Upon initial diagnosis and before any treatment, peripheral blood was collected. Study-wide findings and caveats: Separation of ophthalmopathy from stable hyperthyroidism was achieved by a 13 V-J model.

The investigators amplified TCR beta CDR3 regions from RNA transcripts. An initial round of RT-PCR targeting the TCR CDR3 relied on the HTBI primer set. Each CDR3 protein gets one entry after TCRdb re-called the multiplex PCR reads with MiXCR. The repertoire consists of fewer than 750,000 distinct CDR3 sequences, with approximately 14% occurring once and the leading ten covering about 12%. Uncontrolled infection, other autoimmune disease, pregnancy or lactation excluded patients. V was shortened by 6 bases and J by 4 bases, with 12 bases between the two germline ends. Germline V gene data show CDR1 as DFQATT and CDR2 as SNEGSKA (reference sequence). CDR3 length: 12 amino acids.

Sequences were obtained from blood. The rearrangement uses TRBV20-1 and TRBJ1-1; TRBD1 is a possible D gene (5 bases). This sequence originates from a woman aged 45-65 years with Graves' ophthalmopathy. This CDR3 reads CSARPGSTEAFF. CDR3 sequence (DNA): TGCAGTGCCCGCCCAGGGAGCACTGAAGCTTTCTTT.